Each of the 17 T cell receptor beta chains below was sequenced from the same sample in a study of blood T cell repertoires in COVID-19. TCRdb's copy holds only in-frame clones and misses some; the assay was immunoSEQ multiplex PCR. This sample has 340,000 or so clones, with around four fifths found just once. The sequenced sample consisted of peripheral blood. Receptors originate from a man aged 25-45 years with active or convalescent COVID-19.

CDR3 in DNA: TGTGCCAGCAGCCAAGAAGCAGGGGACAGGGTGTATGGCTACACCTTC. Its translation is CASSQEAGDRVYGYTF. The chain links TRBV4-2 to TRBJ1-2; 9 nucleotides match TRBD1. There are 16 residues in the CDR3. V shed 0 bases, J shed 5 bases, and the junction held 7 bases outside the gene matches. Germline CDR1 LGHNA, CDR2 YNFKEQ.

CDR3 residues: CASSLIGANTGELFF. CDR3 bases: TGCGCCAGCAGCTTGATAGGGGCGAACACCGGGGAGCTGTTTTTT. The chain is built from TRBV5-1 and TRBJ2-2, with D possibly TRBD1 on 5 matching bases. Germline CDR1 and CDR2: SGHRS and YFSETQ. V lost 1 base to trimming and J lost 0 bases, with 7 bases between them. The CDR3 is 15 residues long.

V and J are TRBV14 and TRBJ2-1; a possible D gene is TRBD1 (5 bases). CDR3 length equals 12 residues. Germline CDR1 reads SGHDN; CDR2 reads FVKESK. The V end was cut by 5 bases, the J end by 9 bases, with 11 bases between. CDR3 residues: CASSAPGFEQFF. DNA for the CDR3: TGTGCCAGCAGCGCTCCAGGGTTTGAGCAGTTCTTC.

The V and J genes are TRBV30 and TRBJ2-1, with TRBD1 matching 7 bases. The V gene's germline CDR1 is GTSNPN and CDR2 SVGIG (reference sequence). V lost 5 bases to trimming and J lost 10 bases; unmatched junction nucleotides: 8. The CDR3 consists of 12 residues. CDR3 residues: CAWSKGGPEQFF. CDR3 DNA sequence: TGTGCCTGGTCCAAAGGGGGCCCCGAGCAGTTCTTC. Filled out from reference TRBV30 and TRBJ2-1, the complete variable domain reads SQTIHQWPATLVQPVGSPLSLECTVEGTSNPNLYWYRQAAGRGLQLLFYSVGIGQISSEVPQNLSASRPQDRQFILSSKKLLLSDSGFYLCAWSKGGPEQFFGPGTRLTVL.

The chain combines TRBV30 with TRBJ1-6; possible D gene TRBD1, 5 bases. Germline lookup yields CDR1 GTSNPN and CDR2 SVGIG (reference sequence). The CDR3 is 14 residues long. The V end was cut by 3 bases, the J end by 8 bases, with 14 bases between. The CDR3: CAWRRNRFDSPLHF. For the CDR3, the DNA is TGTGCCTGGAGACGGAACAGGTTTGATTCACCCCTCCACTTT.

This clone was seen a single time. V and J are TRBV7-2 and TRBJ1-2; 10 bases are shared with TRBD1. The CDR3 has 13 residues. In germline, CDR1 is SGHTA, CDR2 FQGNSA. V trimming: 5 bases; J trimming: 6 bases; junction bases outside the gene matches: 3. The CDR3 sequence: CASSVGTGDGYTF. The CDR3 region has the DNA TGTGCCAGCAGCGTCGGGACAGGGGATGGCTACACCTTC.

The chain couples TRBV7-2 to TRBJ2-7; 9 positions agree with TRBD1. This CDR3 region has 15 residues. Germline assignment: CDR1 SGHTA and CDR2 FQGNSA. V dropped 6 bases and J dropped 3; count of bases not matched to a gene: 9. The CDR3 is CASRLTGGQVYEQYF. CDR3 DNA sequence: TGTGCCAGCAGACTTACAGGGGGCCAAGTCTACGAGCAGTACTTC.

The J gene is TRBJ2-3, the V gene TRBV9; a possible D gene is TRBD2 (7 bases). The V and J ends lost 0 bases and 2 bases respectively, with 13 bases between them. Germline CDR1 and CDR2: SGDLS and YYNGEE. CDR3 length: 16 residues. In DNA form, the CDR3 reads TGTGCCAGCAGCGTAGGGGAGGGGGGAGTCACAGATACGCAGTATTTT. This sequence encodes CASSVGEGGVTDTQYF.

The chain is built from TRBV4-2 and TRBJ2-3; D possibly corresponds to TRBD2 (5 bases). Per the germline V gene, CDR1 is LGHNA and CDR2 is YNFKEQ. The CDR3 consists of 15 residues. V was pared by 1 base and J by 4 bases, with 12 bases between. The CDR3 nucleotides read TGTGCCAGCAGCCAAGGTCCGGGATCCCCAGATACGCAGTATTTT. Translated: CASSQGPGSPDTQYF.

The chain is built from TRBV5-1 and TRBJ1-1; no clear D. CDR3 length: 14 amino acids. Germline CDR1 and CDR2: SGHRS and YFSETQ. V gave up 0 bases and J gave up 2 bases, with 8 bases separating them. In nucleotides, the CDR3 is TGCGCCAGCAGCTTGGGTTACAGCAACACTGAAGCTTTCTTT. Protein product: CASSLGYSNTEAFF.

J is TRBJ1-1 and V is TRBV30; D perhaps matches TRBD1 (5 bases). The CDR3 runs to 15 residues. V lost 4 bases and J lost 0, with 15 bases in between. CDR1 and CDR2 from the germline V gene are GTSNPN and SVGIG (reference sequence). The CDR3, as DNA: TGTGCCTGGAAGGAAGGGGCCCGGATGAACACTGAAGCTTTCTTT. Protein product: CAWKEGARMNTEAFF. Full variable domain (rest looked up from reference TRBV30 and TRBJ1-1): SQTIHQWPATLVQPVGSPLSLECTVEGTSNPNLYWYRQAAGRGLQLLFYSVGIGQISSEVPQNLSASRPQDRQFILSSKKLLLSDSGFYLCAWKEGARMNTEAFFGQGTRLTVV.

The sample holds one count of this clone. This sequence joins TRBV11-3 and TRBJ2-5, with D perhaps matching TRBD2 (5 bases). Germline-derived CDR1 and CDR2 are SGHNT and YENEEA. With 4 bases removed from V and 5 bases from J, the gap between germline ends came to 17 bases. The CDR3 extends over 15 amino acids. CDR3 protein: CASSYRGSLGETQYF. As DNA, the CDR3 is TGTGCCAGCAGCTACCGAGGGTCCCTTGGGGAGACCCAGTACTTC.

The rearrangement joins TRBV7-2 to TRBJ1-2, with D possibly TRBD1 on 5 matching bases. V lost 4 bases and J 4 bases, leaving 13 bases between the germline ends. This CDR3 contains 14 residues. Germline V gene lookup returns CDR1 SGHTA and CDR2 FQGNSA. CDR3 loop: CASSWQGPSYGYTF. CDR3 DNA sequence: TGTGCCAGCAGCTGGCAGGGTCCTAGCTATGGCTACACCTTC.

This chain links TRBV20-1 with TRBJ2-1; 7 nucleotides align to TRBD2. The ends lost 6 bases at V and 8 bases at J; junction bases unmatched: 4. Per germline, CDR1 DFQATT and CDR2 SNEGSKA (reference sequence). The CDR3 extends over 11 amino acids. CDR3 in amino acids: CSAIRGDEQFF. The CDR3, as DNA: TGCAGTGCCATCCGGGGGGATGAGCAGTTCTTC.

The chain is built from TRBV11-3 and TRBJ2-7; tentative D call: TRBD2 (6 bases). Germline-derived CDR1 and CDR2 are SGHNT and YENEEA. The CDR3 runs to 15 residues. The germline V and J ends were trimmed by 0 bases and 0 bases, with 9 bases remaining between them. Here the CDR3 reads CASSLDDGSSYEQYF. CDR3 in DNA: TGTGCCAGCAGCTTAGATGACGGGAGCTCCTACGAGCAGTACTTC.

This clone turned up a few times. The chain carries TRBV30 and TRBJ1-1, with D unresolved. CDR1 and CDR2 (germline): GTSNPN, SVGIG (reference sequence). V gave up 5 bases and J gave up 0 bases, with 4 bases separating them. CDR3 length: 11 residues. The CDR3 protein is CAWDMNTEAFF. In DNA form, the CDR3 reads TGTGCCTGGGATATGAACACTGAAGCTTTCTTT.

This CDR3 is CASSLAYGGQGSPLHF. CDR3 bases: TGTGCCAGCAGCTTAGCTTATGGGGGACAGGGGTCACCCCTCCACTTT. V gene TRBV7-9 combines with J gene TRBJ1-6; 10 nucleotides align to TRBD1. Trimming at V came to 0 bases and at J to 10 bases, leaving 6 bases not matched to a gene. The germline V gene has CDR1 SEHNR and CDR2 FQNEAQ (reference sequence). This CDR3 is built from 16 residues.